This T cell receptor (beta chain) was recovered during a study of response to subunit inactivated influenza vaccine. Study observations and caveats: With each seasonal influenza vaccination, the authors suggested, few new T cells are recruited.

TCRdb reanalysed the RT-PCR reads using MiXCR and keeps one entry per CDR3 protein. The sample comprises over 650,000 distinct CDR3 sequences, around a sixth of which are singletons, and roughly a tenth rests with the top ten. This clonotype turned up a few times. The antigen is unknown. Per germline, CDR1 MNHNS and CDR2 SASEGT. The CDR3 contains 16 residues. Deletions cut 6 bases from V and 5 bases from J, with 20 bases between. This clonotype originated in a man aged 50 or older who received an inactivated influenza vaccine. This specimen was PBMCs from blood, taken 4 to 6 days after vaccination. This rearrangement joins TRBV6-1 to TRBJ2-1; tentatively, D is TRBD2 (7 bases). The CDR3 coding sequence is TGTGCCAGCAGCCCAGGGAGGGCGGGGGCAGACAATGAGCAGTTCTTC. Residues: CASSPGRAGADNEQFF.